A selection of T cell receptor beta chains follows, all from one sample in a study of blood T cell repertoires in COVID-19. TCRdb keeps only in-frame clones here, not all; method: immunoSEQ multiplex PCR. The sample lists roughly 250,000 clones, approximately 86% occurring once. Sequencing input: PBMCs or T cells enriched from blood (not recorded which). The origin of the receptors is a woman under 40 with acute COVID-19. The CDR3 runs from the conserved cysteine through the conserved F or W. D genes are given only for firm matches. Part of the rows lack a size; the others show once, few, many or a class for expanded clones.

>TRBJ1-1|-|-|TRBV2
CASSSGYVNTEAFF
TGTGCCAGCAGCTCAGGCTACGTGAACACTGAAGCTTTCTTT
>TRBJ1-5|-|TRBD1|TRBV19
CASRKGGRNFQPQHF
TGTGCCAGCCGAAAAGGGGGCCGGAACTTTCAGCCCCAGCATTTT
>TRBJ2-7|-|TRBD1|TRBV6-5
CASSLGGHSYEQYF
TGTGCCAGCAGTCTAGGGGGCCACTCCTACGAGCAGTACTTC
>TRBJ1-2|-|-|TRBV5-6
CASSSLDRDYGYTF
TGTGCCAGCAGCTCGCTAGACAGAGACTATGGCTACACCTTC
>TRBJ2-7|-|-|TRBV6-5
CASSYGPNQGIYEQYF
TGTGCCAGCAGTTACGGGCCCAACCAGGGGATCTACGAGCAGTACTTC
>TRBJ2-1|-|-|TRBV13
CASSLSGNEQFF
TGTGCCAGCAGCTTATCGGGTAATGAGCAGTTCTTC
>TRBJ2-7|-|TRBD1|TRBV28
CASSGQVPYEQYF
TGTGCCAGCAGTGGACAGGTTCCCTACGAGCAGTACTTC
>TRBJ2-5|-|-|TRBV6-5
CASASGVLQETQYF
TGTGCCAGCGCCTCAGGGGTCCTACAAGAGACCCAGTACTTC
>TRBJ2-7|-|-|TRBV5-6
CASSPTAGDSYEQYF
TGTGCCAGCAGCCCGACGGCAGGGGACTCCTACGAGCAGTACTTC
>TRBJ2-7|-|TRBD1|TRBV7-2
CASSFFRGKGYEQYF
TGTGCCAGCAGCTTCTTCAGGGGGAAAGGCTACGAGCAGTACTTC
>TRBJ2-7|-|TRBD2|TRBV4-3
CASSQQLAGGGYEQYF
TGCGCCAGCAGCCAACAACTAGCGGGAGGGGGGTACGAGCAGTACTTC
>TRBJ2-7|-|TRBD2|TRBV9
CASSVGAGRAYEQYF
TGTGCCAGCAGCGTAGGGGCAGGGAGGGCCTACGAGCAGTACTTC
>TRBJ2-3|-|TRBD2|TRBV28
CASETSGADTQYF
TGTGCCAGCGAGACTAGCGGGGCAGATACGCAGTATTTT
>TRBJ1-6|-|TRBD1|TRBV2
CASSETGARPLHF
TGTGCCAGCAGTGAGACAGGGGCCCGTCCCCTCCACTTT
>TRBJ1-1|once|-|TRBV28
CASSITGSTEAFF
TGTGCCAGCAGTATCACAGGGAGCACTGAAGCTTTCTTT
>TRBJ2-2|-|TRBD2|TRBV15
CATSWAGTSGYGELFF
TGTGCCACCAGCTGGGCCGGGACTAGCGGGTACGGGGAGCTGTTTTTT
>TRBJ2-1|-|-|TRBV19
CASNRGEGYNEQFF
TGTGCCAGTAACCGGGGTGAGGGATACAATGAGCAGTTCTTC
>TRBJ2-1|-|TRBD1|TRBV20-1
CSASRQGASYNEQFF
TGCAGTGCTAGTAGACAGGGGGCCTCCTACAATGAGCAGTTCTTC
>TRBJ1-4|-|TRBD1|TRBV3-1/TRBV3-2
CASSLGTDTNEKLFF
TGTGCCAGCAGCCTGGGGACAGACACAAATGAAAAACTGTTTTTT
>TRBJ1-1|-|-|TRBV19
CASSALQETEAFF
TGTGCCAGTAGTGCCCTTCAGGAAACTGAAGCTTTCTTT
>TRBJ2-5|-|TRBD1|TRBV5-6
CASSLTGTGYQETQYF
TGTGCCAGCAGCTTGACCGGGACAGGGTACCAAGAGACCCAGTACTTC
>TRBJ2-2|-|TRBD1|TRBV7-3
CASSPTGPTNTGELFF
TGTGCCAGCAGCCCGACAGGGCCGACGAACACCGGGGAGCTGTTTTTT
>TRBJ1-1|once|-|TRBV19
CASSRTRTEAFF
TGTGCCAGTAGTAGAACCAGAACTGAAGCTTTCTTT
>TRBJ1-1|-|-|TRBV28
CASTPFLTSTEAFF
TGTGCCAGCACCCCCTTCCTAACCTCAACTGAAGCTTTCTTT
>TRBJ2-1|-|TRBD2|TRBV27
CASSSPTTSGIDGEQFF
TGTGCCAGCAGTTCCCCGACGACTAGCGGGATAGACGGTGAGCAGTTCTTC
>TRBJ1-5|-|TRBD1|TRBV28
CASSLRDRETQPQHF
TGTGCCAGCAGTCTCCGGGACAGGGAAACACAGCCCCAGCATTTT
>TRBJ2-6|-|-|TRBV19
CASSAQQGSGANVLTF
TGTGCCAGTAGTGCTCAACAGGGCTCTGGGGCCAACGTCCTGACTTTC
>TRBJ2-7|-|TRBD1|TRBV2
CASRTGPATYEQYF
TGTGCCAGTCGGACAGGGCCCGCGACGTACGAGCAGTACTTC
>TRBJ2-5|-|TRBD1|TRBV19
CASSVTQGETQYF
TGTGCCAGTAGTGTCACACAGGGGGAGACCCAGTACTTC
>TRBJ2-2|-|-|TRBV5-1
CASSARINTGELFF
TGCGCCAGCAGCGCTAGAATTAACACCGGGGAGCTGTTTTTT
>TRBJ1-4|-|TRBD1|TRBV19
CASSRGQAPNEKLFF
TGTGCCAGTAGTAGAGGACAGGCGCCTAATGAAAAACTGTTTTTT
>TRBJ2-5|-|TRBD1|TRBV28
CASSSSGGSRGTQYF
TGTGCCAGCAGTTCCTCAGGGGGATCACGGGGGACCCAGTACTTC
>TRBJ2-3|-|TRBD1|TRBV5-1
CASSLPDRGTDTQYF
TGCGCCAGCAGCCTGCCTGACAGGGGCACAGATACGCAGTATTTT
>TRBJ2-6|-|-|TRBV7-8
CASSSLGEPGANVLTF
TGTGCCAGCAGCTCCCTTGGAGAGCCCGGGGCCAACGTCCTGACTTTC
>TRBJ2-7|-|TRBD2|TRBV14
CASSQETSGRCYEQYF
TGTGCCAGCAGCCAAGAAACTAGCGGGAGATGCTACGAGCAGTACTTC
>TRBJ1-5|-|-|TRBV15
CATRMTAYSNQPQHF
TGTGCCACCAGGATGACAGCTTATAGCAATCAGCCCCAGCATTTT
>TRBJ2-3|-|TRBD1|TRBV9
CASSARTGSTDTQYF
TGTGCCAGCAGCGCCCGGACAGGGAGCACAGATACGCAGTATTTT
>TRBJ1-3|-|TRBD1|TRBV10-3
CAISDTGVSGNTIYF
TGTGCCATCAGTGACACAGGGGTCTCTGGAAACACCATATATTTT
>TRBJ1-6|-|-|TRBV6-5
CATYPGFSSPLHF
TGTGCCACATACCCGGGGTTTAGTTCACCCCTCCACTTT
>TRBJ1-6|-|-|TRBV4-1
CASSQEVVAGRSPLHF
TGCGCCAGCAGCCAAGAGGTTGTGGCAGGGCGGTCACCCCTCCACTTT
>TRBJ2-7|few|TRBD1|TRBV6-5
CASRDRYSYEQYF
TGTGCCAGCCGGGACAGGTACTCCTACGAGCAGTACTTC
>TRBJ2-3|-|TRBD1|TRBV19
CASSTRDRGNTQYF
TGTGCCAGTAGTACACGGGACAGGGGAAATACGCAGTATTTT
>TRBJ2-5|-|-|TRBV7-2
CASSFRPTQETQYF
TGTGCCAGCAGCTTTCGTCCAACTCAAGAGACCCAGTACTTC
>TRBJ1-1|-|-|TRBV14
CASSQVFGGTEAFF
TGTGCCAGCAGCCAAGTTTTCGGGGGCACTGAAGCTTTCTTT
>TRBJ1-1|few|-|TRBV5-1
CASSLDGKPNTEAFF
TGCGCCAGCAGCTTGGACGGGAAACCGAACACTGAAGCTTTCTTT
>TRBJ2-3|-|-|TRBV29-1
CSVEPGTDTQYF
TGCAGCGTTGAACCAGGCACAGATACGCAGTATTTT
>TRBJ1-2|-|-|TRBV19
CASKAGDIGYTF
TGTGCCAGTAAGGCCGGGGACATTGGCTACACCTTC
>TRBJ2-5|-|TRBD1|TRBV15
CATSRMTGGQETQYF
TGTGCCACCAGCAGAATGACAGGGGGTCAAGAGACCCAGTACTTC
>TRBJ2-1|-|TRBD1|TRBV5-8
CASSQGQGAVHEQFF
TGTGCCAGCAGCCAGGGACAGGGGGCGGTTCATGAGCAGTTCTTC
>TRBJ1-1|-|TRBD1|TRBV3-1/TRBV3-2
CASSQRGQGANTEAFF
TGTGCCAGCAGCCAAAGGGGACAGGGGGCGAACACTGAAGCTTTCTTT
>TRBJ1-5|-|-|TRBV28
CASSQGNQPQHF
TGTGCCAGCAGCCAGGGCAATCAGCCCCAGCATTTT
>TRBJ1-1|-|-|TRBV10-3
CAIRDSGDTEAFF
TGTGCCATCAGGGACAGTGGGGACACTGAAGCTTTCTTT
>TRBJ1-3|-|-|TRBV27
CASRQRQPNTIYF
TGTGCCAGCAGACAACGACAGCCTAACACCATATATTTT